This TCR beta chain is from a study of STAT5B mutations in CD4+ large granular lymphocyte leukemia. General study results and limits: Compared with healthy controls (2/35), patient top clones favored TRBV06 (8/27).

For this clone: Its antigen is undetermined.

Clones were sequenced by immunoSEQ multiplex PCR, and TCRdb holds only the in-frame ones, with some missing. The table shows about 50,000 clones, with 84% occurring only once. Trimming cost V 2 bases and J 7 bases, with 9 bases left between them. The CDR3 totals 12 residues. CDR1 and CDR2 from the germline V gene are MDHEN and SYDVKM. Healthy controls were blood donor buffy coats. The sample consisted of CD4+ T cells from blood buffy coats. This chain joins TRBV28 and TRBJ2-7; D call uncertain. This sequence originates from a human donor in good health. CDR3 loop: CASSLLKGEQYF. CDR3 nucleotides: TGTGCCAGCAGTTTACTCAAGGGAGAGCAGTACTTC.